These T cell receptor beta chains were read from a single sample in a study of shared clonotypes between healthy human individuals. Generated by immunoSEQ multiplex PCR, the TCRdb table keeps only in-frame clones and is missing some. The data show roughly 1,500,000 clones, 98% seen once. Sequenced sample: naive CD4+ T cells sorted from blood. The receptors come from a man aged 25 to 45 in good health. Each CDR3 is given with its conserved first and last residue. D genes are given only for firm matches. Clone size appears in some rows only: once, few, many, or a class for an expanded clone.

J gene: TRBJ1-2
V gene: TRBV18
D gene: TRBD1
clone size: NA
CDR3 DNA: TGTGCCAGCTCACCAATTGGGACAGACTTTTATGGCTACACCTTC
CDR3 protein: CASSPIGTDFYGYTF

J gene: TRBJ2-7
V gene: TRBV4-2
D gene: TRBD1
clone size: NA
CDR3 DNA: TGTGCCAGCAGCCAGTGGGGACAGACGAACTCCTACGAGCAGTACTTC
CDR3 protein: CASSQWGQTNSYEQYF

J gene: TRBJ2-6
V gene: TRBV25-1
D gene: TRBD1
clone size: NA
CDR3 DNA: TGTGCCAGCGCGGACAGGGCGGGGGGGGCCAACGTCCTGACTTTC
CDR3 protein: CASADRAGGANVLTF

J gene: TRBJ2-7
V gene: TRBV25-1
D gene: NA
clone size: NA
CDR3 DNA: TGTGCCAGCAGTGGAACAGGGTACGTTAGCGAGCAGTACTTC
CDR3 protein: CASSGTGYVSEQYF

J gene: TRBJ1-4
V gene: TRBV7-8
D gene: NA
clone size: once
CDR3 DNA: TGTGCCAGCAGCTCCCGGACAACCGCCCCTGTGTTGGACGAAAAACTGTTTTTT
CDR3 protein: CASSSRTTAPVLDEKLFF

J gene: TRBJ2-2
V gene: TRBV28
D gene: NA
clone size: NA
CDR3 DNA: TGTGCCAGCAGTTTATCCAGGGGAGGGATCGACACCGGGGAGCTGTTTTTT
CDR3 protein: CASSLSRGGIDTGELFF

J gene: TRBJ2-7
V gene: TRBV4-1
D gene: NA
clone size: NA
CDR3 DNA: TGCGCCAGCAGCCAAGACCTAAACAGCCATCTCGCGGTTGGTGAGCAGTACTTC
CDR3 protein: CASSQDLNSHLAVGEQYF

J gene: TRBJ2-1
V gene: TRBV18
D gene: TRBD2
clone size: NA
CDR3 DNA: TGTGCCAGCTCACCTGTGTGGGGTCTAGCGGGTGAGGGCTCCTACAATGAGCAGTTCTTC
CDR3 protein: CASSPVWGLAGEGSYNEQFF

J gene: TRBJ2-2
V gene: TRBV5-4
D gene: TRBD2
clone size: NA
CDR3 DNA: TGTGCCAGCAGCTCAGAGCGGGGAATGAACACCGGGGAGCTGTTTTTT
CDR3 protein: CASSSERGMNTGELFF

J gene: TRBJ2-3
V gene: TRBV14
D gene: NA
clone size: NA
CDR3 DNA: TGTGCCAGCAGCCAGGTACGGAGCACAGATACGCAGTATTTT
CDR3 protein: CASSQVRSTDTQYF

J gene: TRBJ2-3
V gene: TRBV10-3
D gene: NA
clone size: NA
CDR3 DNA: TGTGCCATCAGTGACCCCGCCCCAGATACGCAGTATTTT
CDR3 protein: CAISDPAPDTQYF

J gene: TRBJ2-1
V gene: TRBV29-1
D gene: TRBD2
clone size: NA
CDR3 DNA: TGCAGCGTTGAGTCTAGCGGCGGGTACAGTCGGCAGTTCTTC
CDR3 protein: CSVESSGGYSRQFF